Below are 20 T cell receptor beta chains sequenced from a single sample in a study of cytotoxic CD8 clonotypes in ibrutinib-treated CLL. The protocol was immunoSEQ multiplex PCR, while the TCRdb copy is restricted to in-frame clones and leaves out a portion. The sample lists 300,000 to 350,000 clones; about 80% were seen once. The sample here was PBMCs, taken before ibrutinib treatment. Receptor source: a human donor with chronic lymphocytic leukemia.

The DNA of the CDR3 is TGTGCCAGCAGTGTCACAGGGGTCAGCAATCAGCCCCAGCATTTT. Its protein product is CASSVTGVSNQPQHF. The gene calls are TRBV2 and TRBJ1-5; 7 nucleotides match TRBD1. After removal of 4 bases from V and 1 base from J, the junction contained 4 bases not matched to a gene. The germline CDR1 and CDR2 sequences are SNHLY and FYNNEI. This CDR3 has 15 amino acids.

This chain links TRBV9 with TRBJ2-7; 10 bases map to TRBD2. Germline values: CDR1 SGDLS, CDR2 YYNGEE. The V segment lost 3 bases and the J segment 1 base; nucleotides outside the gene matches: 7. The CDR3 totals 16 residues. CDR3 sequence (DNA): TGTGCCAGCAGCGCAACAATAGCGGGAGGTTCCTACGAGCAGTACTTC. This encodes CASSATIAGGSYEQYF.

This chain connects TRBV9 to TRBJ2-1; TRBD2 aligns across 9 bases. The CDR3 covers 17 residues. CDR1 and CDR2 (germline): SGDLS, YYNGEE. Losses at the gene ends were 3 bases for V and 8 bases for J; bases not matched to a gene: 15. CDR3 sequence (DNA): TGTGCCAGCAGCGCAGCGGGGCTACGTAGCGGGAGTCATGAGCAGTTCTTC. Protein sequence: CASSAAGLRSGSHEQFF.

The chain links TRBV18 to TRBJ2-2, with TRBD1 as a possible D gene (5 bases). The CDR3 runs 19 residues. Trimming cost V 1 base and J 0 bases, with 18 bases left between them. In germline, CDR1 is KGHSH, CDR2 LQKENI. This CDR3 is CASSPLFFGRGPNTGELFF. CDR3 in DNA: TGTGCCAGCTCACCACTCTTCTTTGGTAGGGGCCCGAACACCGGGGAGCTGTTTTTT.

The V call is TRBV30, the J call TRBJ2-1; 10 nucleotides agree with TRBD2. Germline V gene lookup returns CDR1 GTSNPN and CDR2 SVGIG (reference sequence). J lost 8 bases, V lost 0 bases, and 7 bases had no gene match. The CDR3 loop spans 15 amino acids. The CDR3 reads CAWSVGLAGVHEQFF. The CDR3 DNA follows: TGTGCCTGGAGTGTAGGGCTAGCGGGAGTCCATGAGCAGTTCTTC.

The chain combines TRBV7-2 with TRBJ2-5; D assignment may be TRBD1 or TRBD2 (5 bases each). Germline V gene lookup returns CDR1 SGHTA and CDR2 FQGNSA. The CDR3 spans 15 residues. The V gene lost 7 bases and the J gene lost 2 bases, with 17 bases spanning the gap. For the CDR3, the DNA is TGTGCCAGCACTCCTCCATGGGGGTCTCAAGAGACCCAGTACTTC. It codes for CASTPPWGSQETQYF.

This rearrangement joins TRBV28 to TRBJ2-7; D not certain. The CDR3 runs 13 residues. Germline values: CDR1 MDHEN, CDR2 SYDVKM. The V end was cut by 4 bases, the J end by 3 bases, with 10 bases between. CDR3 sequence: CASSSLQYYEQYF. Here the CDR3 DNA reads TGTGCCAGCAGTTCTTTACAGTACTACGAGCAGTACTTC.

This chain joins TRBV9 and TRBJ2-1; 9 positions agree with TRBD1. This CDR3 contains 16 residues. Trimming took 6 bases from V and 5 from J; bases not matched to a gene: 12. Germline V gene data show CDR1 as SGDLS and CDR2 as YYNGEE. The CDR3 spells CASNREPGQGNNEQFF. The CDR3 DNA reads TGTGCCAGCAACCGAGAACCGGGACAGGGCAACAATGAGCAGTTCTTC.

The chain is built from TRBV9 and TRBJ2-5, with 9 nucleotides matching TRBD1. The CDR3 covers 14 residues. After removal of 3 bases from V and 11 bases from J, the junction contained 11 bases not matched to a gene. CDR1 is SGDLS, CDR2 YYNGEE, per germline. Written as DNA, the CDR3 is TGTGCCAGCAGCGCCCGGGACAGGGAGGGTGAGCAGTACTTC. Encoded protein: CASSARDREGEQYF.

The V and J genes are TRBV7-7 and TRBJ2-2, with 8 bases that match TRBD1. V was pared by 5 bases and J by 3 bases, with 2 bases of the junction left unmatched. Germline lookup yields CDR1 SSHAT and CDR2 FNYEAQ (reference sequence). CDR3 length: 14 amino acids. CDR3 nucleotides: TGTGCCAGCAGCCCGGACAGGGACACCGGGGAGCTGTTTTTT. Translated, it gives CASSPDRDTGELFF.

The chain uses TRBV7-2 and TRBJ2-5; D is perhaps TRBD2 (8 bases). The CDR3 runs to 16 residues. Deletions cut 3 bases from V and 0 bases from J, with 14 bases between. From germline, CDR1 is SGHTA and CDR2 FQGNSA. DNA of the CDR3: TGTGCCAGCAGCTTTAGCGGGACAGCGTACCAAGAGACCCAGTACTTC. This codes for CASSFSGTAYQETQYF. Together with reference TRBV7-2 and TRBJ2-5, the CDR3 gives the full variable domain: GAGVSQSPSNKVTEKGKDVELRCDPISGHTALYWYRQSLGQGLEFLIYFQGNSAPDKSGLPSDRFSAERTGGSVSTLTIQRTQQEDSAVYLCASSFSGTAYQETQYFGPGTRLLVL.

This clone appeared a few times. The chain combines TRBV9 with TRBJ2-3; D not resolved. The CDR3 is 15 amino acids. Trimming removed 4 bases at V and 1 base at J, with 13 bases between. CDR1 is SGDLS, CDR2 YYNGEE, per germline. CDR3 sequence: CASSRLPGGTDTQYF. The CDR3 region has the DNA TGTGCCAGCAGCCGACTTCCCGGAGGCACAGATACGCAGTATTTT.

This chain uses TRBV4-2 with TRBJ1-2; TRBD1 might be the D (5 bases). Per germline, CDR1 LGHNA and CDR2 YNFKEQ. V shed 4 bases and J shed 0 bases, with 12 bases lying between them. The CDR3 loop spans 15 amino acids. CDR3 nucleotide sequence: TGTGCCAGCAGCCGAACAGGAGACGCTAACTATGGCTACACCTTC. Its protein is CASSRTGDANYGYTF.

This rearrangement joins TRBV29-1 to TRBJ2-3; 11 bases are shared with TRBD2. The CDR3 totals 19 residues. Trimming took 6 bases from V and 3 from J; bases not matched to a gene: 20. Germline values: CDR1 SQVTM, CDR2 ANQGSEA. The chain's CDR3 is CSVDRGSWGLAGGTDTQYF. Here the CDR3 DNA reads TGCAGCGTCGACCGGGGGTCTTGGGGTCTAGCGGGAGGTACAGATACGCAGTATTTT.

V gene TRBV6-5 combines with J gene TRBJ1-2; 7 bases line up with TRBD1. V gave up 9 bases and J gave up 4 bases; unmatched junction bases: 8. The CDR3 contains 13 residues. The germline V gene has CDR1 MNHEY and CDR2 SVGAGI. The CDR3 is CASYRQGGYGYTF. The CDR3, as DNA: TGTGCCAGTTACCGACAGGGCGGCTATGGCTACACCTTC.

The chain joins TRBV2 to TRBJ2-1, with 13 bases identical to TRBD2. The length of the CDR3 is 17 residues. Unmatched junction bases numbered 12, after V lost 6 bases and J lost 7 bases. CDR1 is SNHLY and CDR2 is FYNNEI in the germline V gene. The CDR3: CASSQLLAGGPRNEQFF. CDR3 nucleotides: TGTGCCAGCAGCCAGTTACTAGCGGGAGGGCCGCGGAATGAGCAGTTCTTC.

The J gene is TRBJ2-7, the V gene TRBV9; perhaps TRBD1 as D (5 bases). Germline CDR1 SGDLS, CDR2 YYNGEE. This CDR3 region has 12 residues. Trimming removed 0 bases at V and 6 bases at J, with 7 bases between. In nucleotides, the CDR3 is TGTGCCAGCAGCGTAGGCCAGGGCGAGCAGTACTTC. Translating gives CASSVGQGEQYF.

CDR3 amino acids: CASSVSASLGANYGYTF. CDR3 in DNA: TGTGCCAGCAGCGTGTCGGCCTCGCTGGGAGCTAACTATGGCTACACCTTC. This chain uses TRBV9 with TRBJ1-2; D remains unclear. This CDR3 comprises 17 residues. CDR1 and CDR2 (germline): SGDLS, YYNGEE. Trimming shortened V by 2 bases and J by 0 bases, and 17 bases separated the two germline ends.

As for this clone: The identical CDR3 is also encoded by other nucleotide sequences in the sample. The V and J genes are TRBV5-1 and TRBJ2-1, with 11 bases that match TRBD2. The length of the CDR3 is 15 residues. Germline lookup yields CDR1 SGHRS and CDR2 YFSETQ. Trimming cost V 4 bases and J 4 bases; bases outside gene matches: 4. CDR3: CASSPGTSGYNEQFF. In nucleotides, the CDR3 is TGCGCCAGCAGCCCGGGGACTAGCGGTTACAATGAGCAGTTCTTC.

This clone was picked up a small number of times. This chain connects TRBV10-3 to TRBJ2-1, with 7 bases lining up with TRBD2. The CDR3 loop spans 12 amino acids. Germline assignment: CDR1 ENHRY and CDR2 SYGVKD. Trimming removed 11 bases from V and 4 bases from J; junction bases left unmatched: 5. CDR3: CASGREYNEQFF. In DNA form, the CDR3 reads TGTGCCTCCGGGCGGGAGTACAATGAGCAGTTCTTC.